This T cell receptor (beta chain) was profiled in a study of T cells in Graves' hyperthyroidism and ophthalmopathy. Study observations and caveats: Ophthalmopathy was distinguished from stable hyperthyroidism by 13 V-J signatures. A median around 6.4 months before onset, the model predicted ophthalmopathy. Most thyroid clonotypes expanded above 0.001 appeared in blood too.

In this sample, this clonotype turned up many times. Its antigen is not identified. This CDR3 is built from 16 residues. Germline CDR1 GTSNPN, CDR2 SVGIG (reference sequence). V was cut by 5 bases and J by 4 bases, with 21 bases left in between. Amplification yielded TCR beta CDR3 regions, with RNA transcripts as the source. HTBI primers drove first-round RT-PCR of the TCR CDR3. TCRdb called the multiplex PCR reads again in MiXCR, with one record for every CDR3 protein. The table includes hundreds of thousands of distinct CDR3 sequences, about 14% detected once. Specimen: blood. The origin of this receptor is a woman under 40 with Graves' hyperthyroidism. The rearrangement joins TRBV30 to TRBJ1-5; a possible D gene is TRBD1 (6 bases). The CDR3 here is CAWGALGPGANQPQHF. The CDR3 DNA sequence: TGTGCCTGGGGGGCTCTGGGACCGGGGGCAAATCAGCCCCAGCATTTT.